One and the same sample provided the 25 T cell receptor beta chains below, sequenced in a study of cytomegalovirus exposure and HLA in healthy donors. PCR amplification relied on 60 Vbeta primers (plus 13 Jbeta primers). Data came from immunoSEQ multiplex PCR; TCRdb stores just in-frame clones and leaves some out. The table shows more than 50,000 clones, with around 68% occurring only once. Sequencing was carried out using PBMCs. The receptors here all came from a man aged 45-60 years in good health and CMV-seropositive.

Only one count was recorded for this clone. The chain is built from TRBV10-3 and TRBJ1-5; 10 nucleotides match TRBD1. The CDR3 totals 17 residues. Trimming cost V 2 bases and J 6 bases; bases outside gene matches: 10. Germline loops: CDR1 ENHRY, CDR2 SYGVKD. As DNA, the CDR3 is TGTGCCATCAGTGAGCCAGAGACAGGGGGCCACATTCAGCCCCAGCATTTT. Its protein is CAISEPETGGHIQPQHF.

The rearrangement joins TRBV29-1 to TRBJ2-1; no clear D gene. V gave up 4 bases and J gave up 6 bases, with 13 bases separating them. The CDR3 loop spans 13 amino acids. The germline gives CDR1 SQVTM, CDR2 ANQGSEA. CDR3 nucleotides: TGCAGCGTTGGGAGTTCGGCAGCCAATGAGCAGTTCTTC. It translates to CSVGSSAANEQFF.

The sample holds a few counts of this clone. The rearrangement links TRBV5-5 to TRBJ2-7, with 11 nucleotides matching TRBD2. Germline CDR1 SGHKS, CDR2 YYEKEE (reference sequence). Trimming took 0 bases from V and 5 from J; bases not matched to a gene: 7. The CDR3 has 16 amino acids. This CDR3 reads CASSLGLAGGRDEQYF. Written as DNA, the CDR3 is TGTGCCAGCAGCTTGGGTCTAGCGGGAGGCCGGGACGAGCAGTACTTC.

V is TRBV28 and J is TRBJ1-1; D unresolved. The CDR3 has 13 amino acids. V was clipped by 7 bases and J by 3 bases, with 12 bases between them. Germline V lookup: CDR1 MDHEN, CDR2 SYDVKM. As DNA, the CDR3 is TGTGCCAGCACCCTAGGGAGGGACACTGAAGCTTTCTTT. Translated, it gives CASTLGRDTEAFF.

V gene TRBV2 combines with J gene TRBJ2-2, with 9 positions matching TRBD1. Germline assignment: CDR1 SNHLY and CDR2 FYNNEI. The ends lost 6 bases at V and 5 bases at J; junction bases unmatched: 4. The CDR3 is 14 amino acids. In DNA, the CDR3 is TGTGCCAGCAGGGAACAGGGGGCTACCGGGGAGCTGTTTTTT. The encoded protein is CASREQGATGELFF.

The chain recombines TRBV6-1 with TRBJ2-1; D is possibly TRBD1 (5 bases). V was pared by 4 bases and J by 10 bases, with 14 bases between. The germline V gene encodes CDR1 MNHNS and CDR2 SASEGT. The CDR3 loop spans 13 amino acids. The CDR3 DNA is TGTGCCAGCAGTGCCCTTGAATGGGGCGAGCAGTTCTTC. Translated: CASSALEWGEQFF.

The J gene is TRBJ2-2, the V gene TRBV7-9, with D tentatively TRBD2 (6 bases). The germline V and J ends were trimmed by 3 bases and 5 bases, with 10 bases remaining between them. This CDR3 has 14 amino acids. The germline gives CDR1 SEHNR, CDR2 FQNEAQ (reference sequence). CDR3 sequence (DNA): TGTGCCAGCAGCTTGGGAGGCGGGACCGGGGAGCTGTTTTTT. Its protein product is CASSLGGGTGELFF.

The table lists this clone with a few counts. This CDR3 reads CASSSTAGLGTDTQYF. The CDR3 bases are TGTGCCAGCAGCTCCACTGCGGGACTAGGTACAGATACGCAGTATTTT. V usage is TRBV7-3 and J usage is TRBJ2-3; 8 bases are a match to TRBD2. Germline CDR1 and CDR2: SGHTA and FQGTGA. Trimming at V came to 4 bases and at J to 3 bases, leaving 9 bases not matched to a gene. The CDR3 covers 16 residues.

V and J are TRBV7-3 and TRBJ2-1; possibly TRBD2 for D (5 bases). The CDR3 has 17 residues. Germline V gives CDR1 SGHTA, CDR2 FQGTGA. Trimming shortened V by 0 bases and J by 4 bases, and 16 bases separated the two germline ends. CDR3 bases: TGTGCCAGCAGCTTAACGTCCGCGGGTTTTGGTTACAATGAGCAGTTCTTC. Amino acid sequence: CASSLTSAGFGYNEQFF.

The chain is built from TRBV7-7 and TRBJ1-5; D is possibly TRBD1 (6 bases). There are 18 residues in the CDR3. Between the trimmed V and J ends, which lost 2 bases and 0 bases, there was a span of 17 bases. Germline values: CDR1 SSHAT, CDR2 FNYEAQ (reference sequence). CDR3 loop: CASSLSGGGAYSNQPQHF. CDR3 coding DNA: TGTGCCAGCAGCTTATCGGGTGGGGGCGCGTATAGCAATCAGCCCCAGCATTTT. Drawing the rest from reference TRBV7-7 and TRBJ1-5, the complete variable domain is GAGVSQSPRYKVTKRGQDVTLRCDPISSHATLYWYQQALGQGPEFLTYFNYEAQPDKSGLPSDRFSAERPEGSISTLTIQRTEQRDSAMYRCASSLSGGGAYSNQPQHFGDGTRLSIL.

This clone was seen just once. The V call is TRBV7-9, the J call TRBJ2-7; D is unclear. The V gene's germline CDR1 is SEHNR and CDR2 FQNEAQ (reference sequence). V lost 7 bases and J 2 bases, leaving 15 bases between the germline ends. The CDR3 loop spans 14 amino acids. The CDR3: CASKGDGSAYEQYF. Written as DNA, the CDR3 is TGTGCCAGCAAAGGCGACGGGTCAGCCTACGAGCAGTACTTC.

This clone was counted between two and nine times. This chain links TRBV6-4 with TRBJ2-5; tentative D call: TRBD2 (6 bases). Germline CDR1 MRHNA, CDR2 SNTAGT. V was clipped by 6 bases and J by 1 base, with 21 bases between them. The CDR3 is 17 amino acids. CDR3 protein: CASSVGQGARGQETQYF. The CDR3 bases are TGTGCCAGCAGCGTGGGCCAAGGGGCGCGGGGCCAAGAGACCCAGTACTTC.

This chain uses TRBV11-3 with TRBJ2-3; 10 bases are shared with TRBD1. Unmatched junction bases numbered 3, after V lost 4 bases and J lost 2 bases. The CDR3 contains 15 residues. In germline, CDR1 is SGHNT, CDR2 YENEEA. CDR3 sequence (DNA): TGTGCCAGCAGCTCGGGACAGGGGCTCACAGATACGCAGTATTTT. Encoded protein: CASSSGQGLTDTQYF.

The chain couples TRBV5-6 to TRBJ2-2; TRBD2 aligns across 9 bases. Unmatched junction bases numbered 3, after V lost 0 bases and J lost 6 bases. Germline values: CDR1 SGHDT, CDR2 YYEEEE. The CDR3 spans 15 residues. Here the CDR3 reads CASSLASGDAGELFF. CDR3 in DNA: TGTGCCAGCAGCTTGGCTAGCGGGGACGCCGGGGAGCTGTTTTTT.

CDR3 DNA: TGTGCCAGTAGTATTAATGGCGGCTCCTATGGCTACACCTTC. Amino acids: CASSINGGSYGYTF. The V call is TRBV19, the J call TRBJ1-2; D remains unclear. V was cut by 3 bases and J by 4 bases, with 12 bases left in between. Germline values: CDR1 LNHDA, CDR2 SQIVND (reference sequence). The CDR3 extends over 14 amino acids. Looking up the rest from reference TRBV19 and TRBJ1-2 gives the full variable domain: DGGITQSPKYLFRKEGQNVTLSCEQNLNHDAMYWYRQDPGQGLRLIYYSQIVNDFQKGDIAEGYSVSREKKESFPLTVTSAQKNPTAFYLCASSINGGSYGYTFGSGTRLTVV.

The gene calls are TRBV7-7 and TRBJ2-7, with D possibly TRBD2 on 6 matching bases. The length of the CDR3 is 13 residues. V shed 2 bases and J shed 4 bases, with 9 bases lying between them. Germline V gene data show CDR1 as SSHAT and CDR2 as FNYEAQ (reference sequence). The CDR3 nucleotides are TGTGCCAGCAGCTTAAGTGCGGGGTACGAGCAGTACTTC. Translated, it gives CASSLSAGYEQYF.

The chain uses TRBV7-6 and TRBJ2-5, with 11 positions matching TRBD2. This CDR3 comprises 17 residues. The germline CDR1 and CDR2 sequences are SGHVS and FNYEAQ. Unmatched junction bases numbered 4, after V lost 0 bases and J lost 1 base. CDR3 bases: TGTGCCAGCAGCTTAGCGTTAGCGGGAGGGTCCCAAGAGACCCAGTACTTC. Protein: CASSLALAGGSQETQYF.

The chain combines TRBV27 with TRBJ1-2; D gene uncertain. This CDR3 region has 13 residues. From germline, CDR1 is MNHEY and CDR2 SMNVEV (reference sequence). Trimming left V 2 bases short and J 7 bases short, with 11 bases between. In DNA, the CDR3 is TGTGCCAGCAGTTTAAGGCCCTCGGGTGGCTACACCTTC. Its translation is CASSLRPSGGYTF.

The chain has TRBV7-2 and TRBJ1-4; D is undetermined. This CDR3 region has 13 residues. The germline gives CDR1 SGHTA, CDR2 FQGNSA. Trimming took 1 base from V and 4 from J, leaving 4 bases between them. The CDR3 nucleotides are TGTGCCAGCAGCTTAGACATTAATGAAAAACTGTTTTTT. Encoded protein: CASSLDINEKLFF. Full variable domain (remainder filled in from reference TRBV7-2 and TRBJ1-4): GAGVSQSPSNKVTEKGKDVELRCDPISGHTALYWYRQSLGQGLEFLIYFQGNSAPDKSGLPSDRFSAERTGGSVSTLTIQRTQQEDSAVYLCASSLDINEKLFFGSGTQLSVL.

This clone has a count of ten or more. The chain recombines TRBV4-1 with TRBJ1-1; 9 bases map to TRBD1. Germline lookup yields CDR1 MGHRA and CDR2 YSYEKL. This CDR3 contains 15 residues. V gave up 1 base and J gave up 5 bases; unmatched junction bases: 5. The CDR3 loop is CASSQAYRGRTEAFF. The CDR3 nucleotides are TGCGCCAGCAGCCAAGCATACAGGGGGCGAACTGAAGCTTTCTTT.

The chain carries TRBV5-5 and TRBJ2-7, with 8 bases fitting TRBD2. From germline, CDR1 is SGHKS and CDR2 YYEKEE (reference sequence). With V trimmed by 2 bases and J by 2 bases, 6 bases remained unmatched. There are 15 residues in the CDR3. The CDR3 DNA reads TGTGCCAGCAGCTTTACTAGCGGAAGAGCCTACGAGCAGTACTTC. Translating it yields CASSFTSGRAYEQYF.

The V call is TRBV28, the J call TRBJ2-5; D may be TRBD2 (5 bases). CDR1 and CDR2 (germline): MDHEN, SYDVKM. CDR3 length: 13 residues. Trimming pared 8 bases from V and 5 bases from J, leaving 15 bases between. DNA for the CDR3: TGTGCCAGCGGAGTAGCGAGGCAGGAGACCCAGTACTTC. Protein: CASGVARQETQYF.

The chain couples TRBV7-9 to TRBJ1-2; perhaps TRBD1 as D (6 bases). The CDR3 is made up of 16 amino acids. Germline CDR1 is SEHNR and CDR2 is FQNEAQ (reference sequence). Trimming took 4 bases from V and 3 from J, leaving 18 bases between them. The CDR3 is CASSSFGRDRHYGYTF. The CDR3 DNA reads TGTGCCAGCAGCTCCTTTGGGAGAGACAGGCACTATGGCTACACCTTC. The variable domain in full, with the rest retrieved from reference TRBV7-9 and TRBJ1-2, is DTGVSQNPRHKITKRGQNVTFRCDPISEHNRLYWYRQTLGQGPEFLTYFQNEAQLEKSRLLSDRFSAERPKGSFSTLEIQRTEQGDSAMYLCASSSFGRDRHYGYTFGSGTRLTVV.

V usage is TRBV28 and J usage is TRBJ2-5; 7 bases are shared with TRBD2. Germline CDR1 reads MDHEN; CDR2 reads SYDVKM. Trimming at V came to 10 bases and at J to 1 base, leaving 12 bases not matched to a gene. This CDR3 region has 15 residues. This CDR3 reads CATHNGGGGQETQYF. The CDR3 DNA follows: TGTGCCACCCACAATGGGGGGGGTGGCCAAGAGACCCAGTACTTC.

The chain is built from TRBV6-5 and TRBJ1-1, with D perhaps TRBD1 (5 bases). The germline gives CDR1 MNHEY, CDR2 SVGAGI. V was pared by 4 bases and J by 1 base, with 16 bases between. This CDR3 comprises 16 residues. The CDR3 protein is CASSSPPGEWNTEAFF. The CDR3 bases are TGTGCCAGCAGTTCTCCCCCGGGGGAGTGGAACACTGAAGCTTTCTTT.